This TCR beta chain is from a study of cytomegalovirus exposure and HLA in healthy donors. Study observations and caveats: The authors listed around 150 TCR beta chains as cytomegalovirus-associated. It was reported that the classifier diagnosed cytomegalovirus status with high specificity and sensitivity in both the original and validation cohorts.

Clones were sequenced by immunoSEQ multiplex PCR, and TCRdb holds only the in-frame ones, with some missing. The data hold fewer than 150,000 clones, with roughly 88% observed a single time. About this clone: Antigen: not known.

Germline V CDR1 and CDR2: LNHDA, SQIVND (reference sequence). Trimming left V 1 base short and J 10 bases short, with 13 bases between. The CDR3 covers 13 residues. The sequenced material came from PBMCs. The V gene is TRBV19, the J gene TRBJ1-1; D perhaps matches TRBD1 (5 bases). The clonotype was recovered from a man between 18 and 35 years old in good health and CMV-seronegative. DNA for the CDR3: TGTGCCAGTAGTATAGCGGGGACTCTCGGAGCTTTCTTT. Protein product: CASSIAGTLGAFF.